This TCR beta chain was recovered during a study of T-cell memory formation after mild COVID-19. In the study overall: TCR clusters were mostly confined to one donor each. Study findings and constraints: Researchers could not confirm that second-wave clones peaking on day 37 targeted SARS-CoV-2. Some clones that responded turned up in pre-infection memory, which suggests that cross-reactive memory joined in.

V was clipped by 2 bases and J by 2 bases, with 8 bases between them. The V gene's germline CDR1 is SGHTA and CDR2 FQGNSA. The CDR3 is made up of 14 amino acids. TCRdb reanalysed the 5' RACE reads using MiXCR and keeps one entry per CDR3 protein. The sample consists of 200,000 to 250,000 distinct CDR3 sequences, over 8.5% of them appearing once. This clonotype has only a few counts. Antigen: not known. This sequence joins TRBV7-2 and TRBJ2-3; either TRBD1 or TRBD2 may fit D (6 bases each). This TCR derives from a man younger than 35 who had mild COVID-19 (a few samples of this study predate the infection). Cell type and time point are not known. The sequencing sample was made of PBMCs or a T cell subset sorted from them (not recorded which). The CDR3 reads CASSLPGATDTQYF. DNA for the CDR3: TGTGCCAGCAGCTTACCGGGGGCCACAGATACGCAGTATTTT.